This T cell receptor beta chain appears in the sequencing data of a study of cytomegalovirus exposure and HLA in healthy donors. Study observations and caveats: A missense variant in DCLRE1C was later tied to TCR beta V- and J-gene trimming. With DRB1 most and HLA-C fewest, TCR association rates differed between HLA loci in a later analysis. Both high specificity and high sensitivity reportedly marked the classifier's diagnosis of cytomegalovirus status.

On this clone itself: As yet, its antigen is unknown.

The PCR made use of 60 Vbeta and 13 Jbeta primers. Using immunoSEQ multiplex PCR, the repertoire was profiled, and TCRdb retains in-frame clones only, with some absent. The repertoire has fewer than 40,000 clones, more than 80% of them found once; the top ten carry around 10%. CDR3 length equals 11 residues. Germline V gene data show CDR1 as SNHLY and CDR2 as FYNNEI. The germline V and J ends were trimmed by 8 bases and 5 bases, with 9 bases remaining between them. The rearrangement links TRBV2 to TRBJ1-2; D is undetermined. Sequenced: PBMCs. The TCR sequence derives from a woman in her thirties or forties in good health and CMV-seropositive. The CDR3 DNA follows: TGTGCCAGCGGACTGACTTATGGCTACACCTTC. Translated: CASGLTYGYTF. Full variable domain (remainder filled in from reference TRBV2 and TRBJ1-2): EPEVTQTPSHQVTQMGQEVILRCVPISNHLYFYWYRQILGQKVEFLVSFYNNEISEKSEIFDDQFSVERPDGSNFTLKIRSTKLEDSAMYFCASGLTYGYTFGSGTRLTVV.